This T cell receptor (beta chain) came from a study of CD8 T cells in ankylosing spondylitis. CDR1 is SGHAT and CDR2 is FQNNGV in the germline V gene. Trimming removed 5 bases at V and 0 bases at J, with 12 bases between. The CDR3 spans 15 residues. TCRdb ran MiXCR on the 5' RACE reads and lists one entry per CDR3 protein. Of about 510,000 distinct CDR3 sequences listed, less than 6% were seen once; the top ten hold under 4.5%. This clonotype has only a few counts. Its antigen is unknown. Broader study findings: One TCR beta motif, made up of several highly homologous variants, appeared characteristic of ankylosing spondylitis blood. Earlier work had already found some motif variants in reactive arthritis synovial fluid and blood.

The gene calls are TRBV11-2 and TRBJ2-3; D gene ambiguous. The sample was blood, either unsorted or a sorted T cell fraction (not recorded which). The clonotype was recovered from a male donor with ankylosing spondylitis. CDR3 in DNA: TGTGCCAGCAGCCCCACAACGCCCAGCACAGATACGCAGTATTTT. This encodes CASSPTTPSTDTQYF.